The 21 T cell receptor beta chains listed next were all sequenced from one sample in a study of breast tumors, draining lymph nodes, adjacent tissues. Axillary draining lymph nodes of breast cancer patients supplied the node samples. TCRdb itself ran the multiplex PCR reads through MiXCR, one entry per CDR3 protein. Among more than 250,000 distinct CDR3 sequences, 30% were seen once, and the ten largest hold about 1.2%. Sequenced sample: axillary lymph node tissue. The source is a female donor with breast cancer. Some clones in this sample may be carry-over from other donors' samples.

The chain combines TRBV11-2 with TRBJ1-1, with D unclear. The CDR3 runs 11 residues. Germline V gives CDR1 SGHAT, CDR2 FQNNGV. V was clipped by 11 bases and J by 5 bases, with 12 bases between them. CDR3 in amino acids: CASGPATEAFF. The DNA of the CDR3 is TGTGCCTCCGGCCCAGCGACTGAAGCTTTCTTT.

This clonotype was counted ten times or more. This rearrangement joins TRBV7-2 to TRBJ2-3, with a possible D match to TRBD2 (6 bases). V was clipped by 1 base and J by 4 bases, with 9 bases between them. The CDR3 loop spans 14 amino acids. The germline V gene has CDR1 SGHTA and CDR2 FQGNSA. The CDR3 here is CASSLVGSADTQYF. The CDR3 DNA is TGTGCCAGCAGCTTAGTCGGGAGCGCAGATACGCAGTATTTT.

This clonotype was seen many times. The V and J genes are TRBV19 and TRBJ2-1, with D perhaps matching TRBD2 (6 bases). CDR1 is LNHDA and CDR2 is SQIVND in the germline V gene (reference sequence). Trimming stripped 5 bases from V and 3 bases from J, with 17 bases between. This CDR3 has 16 residues. This CDR3 is CASSQKLGGVYNEQFF. Written as DNA, the CDR3 is TGTGCCAGTAGTCAGAAACTAGGAGGGGTCTACAATGAGCAGTTCTTC.

This clonotype was counted many times. This chain uses TRBV11-3 with TRBJ2-3, with 7 bases identical to TRBD2. This CDR3 is built from 15 residues. Germline CDR1 is SGHNT and CDR2 is YENEEA. V was clipped by 4 bases and J by 4 bases; unmatched bases: 8. The CDR3 is CASSSRGSRPDTQYF. CDR3 in DNA: TGTGCCAGCAGCTCCCGCGGGAGTCGGCCAGATACGCAGTATTTT.

As regards this clonotype: It is unclear where the CDR3 begins or ends on the DNA, so no DNA is shown, and the CDR3 is as TCRdb lists it. The chain joins TRBV2 to TRBJ2-5; TRBD2, as called in the table, went unchecked against the DNA. The CDR3 comprises 24 residues, both ends counted. The germline gives CDR1 SNHLY, CDR2 FYNNEI. The chain's CDR3 is CATTLTRRVVIYICSLTSGETQYF.

This clonotype was seen many times. V and J are TRBV6-1 and TRBJ1-4; no definite D call. Germline assignment: CDR1 MNHNS and CDR2 SASEGT. CDR3 length equals 14 residues. V was cut by 2 bases and J by 5 bases, with 9 bases left in between. CDR3 in amino acids: CASSELTNNEKLFF. As DNA, the CDR3 is TGTGCCAGCAGTGAACTGACAAACAATGAAAAACTGTTTTTT.

This clonotype was recorded many times. The V gene is TRBV27, the J gene TRBJ1-3; D is unclear. Trimming took off 3 bases at V and 0 bases at J, with 3 bases between the two ends. The CDR3 is made up of 13 amino acids. Germline V gives CDR1 MNHEY, CDR2 SMNVEV (reference sequence). CDR3 DNA sequence: TGTGCCAGCAGTTTTACCTCTGGAAACACCATATATTTT. Its protein product is CASSFTSGNTIYF.

This clonotype was seen many times. V gene TRBV12-3 or TRBV12-4 combines with J gene TRBJ1-3; D remains ambiguous. V lost 3 bases and J lost 2, with 11 bases in between. CDR3 length equals 15 residues. CDR3: CASSFRREAGNTIYF. CDR3 sequence (DNA): TGTGCCAGCAGTTTTCGCCGGGAAGCTGGAAACACCATATATTTT.

Ten or more counts support this clonotype. The V and J genes are TRBV7-3 and TRBJ1-5; no definite D call. V was shortened by 3 bases and J by 3 bases, with 15 bases between the two germline ends. The CDR3 is 16 amino acids. Germline values: CDR1 SGHTA, CDR2 FQGTGA. CDR3 loop: CASSLVGEGFNQPQHF. The CDR3 nucleotides read TGTGCCAGCAGCTTGGTGGGTGAGGGTTTCAATCAGCCCCAGCATTTT.

In its sample, this clonotype was seen a few times. This sequence joins TRBV3-1 and TRBJ2-5; D is perhaps TRBD1 (6 bases). The CDR3 length is 15 residues. The V and J ends lost 4 bases and 4 bases respectively, with 16 bases between them. From germline, CDR1 is LGHDT and CDR2 YNNKEL (reference sequence). The CDR3 DNA reads TGTGCCAGCAGCCCGAGAGAGGGGGTGAGAGAGACCCAGTACTTC. Translation: CASSPREGVRETQYF.

This clonotype was picked up many times. The chain employs TRBV29-1 and TRBJ2-7; D not resolved. The CDR3 loop spans 12 amino acids. V was clipped by 4 bases and J by 1 base, with 8 bases between them. Germline CDR1 is SQVTM and CDR2 is ANQGSEA. CDR3 protein: CSVVLGSYEQYF. In DNA, the CDR3 is TGCAGCGTTGTTCTAGGATCCTACGAGCAGTACTTC.

A note on this clonotype: This clone may be a read error of a much larger clone one base away. The V call is TRBV7-8, the J call TRBJ2-7; D not certain. The CDR3 is 15 amino acids. Germline assignment: CDR1 SGHVS and CDR2 FQNEAQ. The CDR3 bases are TGTGCCAGCAGCCAAGATTGGGTCGGCCTCTACGAGCAGCACTTC. Its protein is CASSQDWVGLYEQHF.

This clonotype was observed at least ten times. The chain has TRBV6-6 and TRBJ1-6, with D possibly TRBD1 on 6 matching bases. Germline V lookup: CDR1 MNHNY, CDR2 SVGAGI (reference sequence). This CDR3 has 18 residues. V lost 0 bases, J lost 9 bases, and 21 bases lay in between. Here the CDR3 DNA reads TGTGCCAGCAGTTACTCGGGGCTTATGGGGGCGCGCGGTTCACCCCTCCACTTT. This encodes CASSYSGLMGARGSPLHF.

Remarks on this clonotype: A single base separates this from a much larger clone, so it may be a read error. This rearrangement joins TRBV18 to TRBJ1-6; TRBD1 is a possible D gene (5 bases). The germline V gene has CDR1 KGHSH and CDR2 LQKENI. The CDR3 is 13 amino acids. CDR3 in amino acids: CANSPGTNSPLHF. In DNA, the CDR3 is TGTGCCAACTCACCAGGGACTAATTCACCCCTCCACTTT.

This clonotype showed up many times. The V gene is TRBV25-1, the J gene TRBJ2-3; the D is unclear. V shed 4 bases and J shed 4 bases, with 15 bases lying between them. The V gene's germline CDR1 is MGHDK and CDR2 SYGVNS. There are 15 residues in the CDR3. The CDR3 sequence: CASSGPPKVPDTQYF. The DNA of the CDR3 is TGTGCCAGCAGTGGCCCGCCGAAGGTACCAGATACGCAGTATTTT.

The chain employs TRBV10-3 and TRBJ1-2; possibly TRBD1 for D (6 bases). CDR1 is ENHRY and CDR2 is SYGVKD in the germline V gene. Trimming removed 2 bases at V and 7 bases at J, with 17 bases between. The length of the CDR3 is 15 residues. CDR3 region: CAISELGRGISGYTF. The CDR3 DNA reads TGTGCCATCAGTGAGCTGGGTAGGGGGATTAGTGGCTACACCTTC.

V and J are TRBV29-1 and TRBJ1-4; D is unresolved. CDR1 and CDR2 from the germline V gene are SQVTM and ANQGSEA. The V end lost 6 bases, the J end lost 4 bases, and 18 bases lay between the germline ends. The CDR3 covers 15 residues. The CDR3: CSVAEGIGFNEKLFF. CDR3 coding DNA: TGCAGCGTAGCAGAGGGAATTGGATTTAATGAAAAACTGTTTTTT.

In this sample, this clonotype turned up many times. The chain employs TRBV24-1 and TRBJ2-1; D may be TRBD2 (6 bases). This CDR3 has 13 residues. The germline gives CDR1 KGHDR, CDR2 SFDVKD. V was clipped by 4 bases and J by 7 bases, with 10 bases between them. The CDR3 spells CATSDLRGNEQFF. CDR3 nucleotides: TGTGCCACCAGTGACCTCCGGGGGAATGAGCAGTTCTTC.

About this clonotype itself: A much larger clone differs by one base, so this may be a read error. V gene TRBV7-2 combines with J gene TRBJ1-5, with TRBD1 matching over 8 bases. The CDR3 covers 14 residues. The germline gives CDR1 SGHTA, CDR2 FQGNSA. The CDR3 region has the DNA TGTGCCAGCAGTTGGACAGGGTCGACTCAGCCCCGGCATTTT. This codes for CASSWTGSTQPRHF.

For this clonotype: A much larger clone differs from this one at a single base, so this may be a read error. This sequence joins TRBV4-1 and TRBJ2-3, with D hard to call. V lost 4 bases and J 2 bases, leaving 10 bases between the germline ends. The germline V gene encodes CDR1 MGHRA and CDR2 YSYEKL. The CDR3 has 14 amino acids. The CDR3 loop reads CASSPSGPTDTQYF. The DNA for the CDR3 is TGCGCCAGCAGCCCCTCTGGGCCCACAGATACGCAGTATTTT.

The chain has TRBV3-1 and TRBJ1-3; D unresolved. The germline V gene encodes CDR1 LGHDT and CDR2 YNNKEL (reference sequence). The V end lost 5 bases, the J end lost 0 bases, and 8 bases lay between the germline ends. This CDR3 contains 14 residues. This CDR3 is CASSTPYSGNTIYF. CDR3 coding DNA: TGTGCCAGCAGCACGCCTTACTCTGGAAACACCATATATTTT.